One and the same sample provided the 24 T cell receptor beta chains below, sequenced in a study of monozygotic twins with inflammatory bowel disease. TCRdb reworked the 5' RACE reads into one entry per CDR3 protein, no DNA. Listed are a few hundred thousand distinct CDR3 sequences; just over 2.5% falls within the top ten. Sequences were obtained from blood. The receptor set was obtained from a human donor with ulcerative colitis or Crohn's disease, or a healthy co-twin of an affected twin (not recorded which).

The chain links TRBV5-1 to TRBJ1-2; TCRdb reports TRBD1, a call that lacks DNA to check it against. Germline V gene sequence: CDR1 SGHRS, CDR2 YFSETQ. The CDR3 totals 14 residues. The CDR3 is CASSSGQGQDGYTF.

The CDR3 reads CASSQALGGLAKNIQYF. This rearrangement joins TRBV4-2 to TRBJ2-4; TCRdb designates TRBD1, a call that cannot be tested without DNA. The CDR3 has 17 amino acids. In germline, CDR1 is LGHNA, CDR2 YNFKEQ.

The rearrangement joins TRBV7-6 to TRBJ2-5; with no DNA, the TCRdb D assignment of TRBD2 cannot be verified. Germline-derived CDR1 and CDR2 are SGHVS and FNYEAQ. The CDR3 is made up of 15 amino acids. CDR3 protein: CASSLNSADQETQYF.

The gene calls are TRBV3-1 and TRBJ2-5; with no DNA, the TCRdb D assignment of TRBD1 cannot be verified. The germline V gene has CDR1 LGHDT and CDR2 YNNKEL (reference sequence). CDR3 size: 17 residues. CDR3 residues: CASSQDQGARARETQYF.

The V call is TRBV7-3, the J call TRBJ2-1; TCRdb reports TRBD1, a call that lacks DNA to check it against. CDR3 length equals 13 residues. The V gene's germline CDR1 is SGHTA and CDR2 FQGTGA. CDR3 residues: CASSSLTDRKQFF. The entire variable domain, with the rest obtained from reference TRBV7-3 and TRBJ2-1, is as follows: GAGVSQTPSNKVTEKGKYVELRCDPISGHTALYWYRQSLGQGPEFLIYFQGTGAADDSGLPNDRFFAVRPEGSVSTLKIQRTERGDSAVYLCASSSLTDRKQFFGPGTRLTVL.

The V call is TRBV29-1, the J call TRBJ2-2. The germline V gene encodes CDR1 SQVTM and CDR2 ANQGSEA. This CDR3 comprises 13 residues. The CDR3 loop reads CSVEGGHPGELFF.

This sequence joins TRBV7-2 and TRBJ2-3; TCRdb names TRBD2, which stays unverified in the absence of DNA. CDR1 is SGHTA, CDR2 FQGNSA, per germline. CDR3 length: 16 residues. This CDR3 reads CASRLIIAGGADTQYF.

This chain uses TRBV5-1 with TRBJ2-1; the D call from TCRdb, TRBD1, cannot be confirmed without DNA. From germline, CDR1 is SGHRS and CDR2 YFSETQ. This CDR3 contains 16 residues. CDR3 region: CASSLFLGLPVEEQFF.

The chain uses TRBV20-1 and TRBJ2-2; TCRdb proposes TRBD1, but this gene call is untestable without DNA. This CDR3 contains 15 residues. Germline lookup yields CDR1 DFQATT and CDR2 SNEGSKA (reference sequence). The CDR3 reads CSGVDRGRSTGELCF.

V gene TRBV5-1 combines with J gene TRBJ2-2; the D call from TCRdb, TRBD1, cannot be confirmed without DNA. The CDR3 spans 16 residues. Looked up from germline, CDR1 is SGHRS and CDR2 is YFSETQ. This CDR3 reads CASSLGGTGDTGELFF.

The chain uses TRBV7-3 and TRBJ2-1; lacking DNA, the TRBD2 call made by TCRdb goes unchecked. The CDR3 totals 13 residues. Per germline, CDR1 SGHTA and CDR2 FQGTGA. The CDR3 protein is CASSLLASNEQFF.

The CDR3 sequence: CSVSPVGSSYNEQFF. The rearrangement links TRBV29-1 to TRBJ2-1. The germline gives CDR1 SQVTM, CDR2 ANQGSEA. CDR3 size: 15 residues.

J is TRBJ2-1 and V is TRBV5-1; TCRdb's D gene call, TRBD1, goes unchecked for lack of DNA. Germline CDR1 is SGHRS and CDR2 is YFSETQ. The length of the CDR3 is 13 residues. This chain's CDR3 is CASGYRGANEQFF.

The chain employs TRBV7-9 and TRBJ2-1; there is no DNA to check the TCRdb D call of TRBD1. The CDR3 runs 15 residues. Germline values: CDR1 SEHNR, CDR2 FQNEAQ (reference sequence). CDR3 amino acids: CASSLVRDTRDEQFF.

The J gene is TRBJ1-2, the V gene TRBV6-2 or TRBV6-3. The germline V gene encodes CDR1 MNHEY and CDR2 SVGEGT. The CDR3 is made up of 14 amino acids. The CDR3 region is CASSWVRADYGYTF.

J is TRBJ2-3 and V is TRBV9. The CDR3 totals 15 residues. Germline V gives CDR1 SGDLS, CDR2 YYNGEE. The CDR3 loop reads CASSVGGTLTDTQYF.

The genes are TRBV5-1 and TRBJ2-5; TCRdb's assignment of TRBD2 cannot be checked, as there is no DNA. CDR3 length: 17 amino acids. Germline V gene data show CDR1 as SGHRS and CDR2 as YFSETQ. This chain's CDR3 is CASSPGLAGGWQETQYF. Full variable domain (rest looked up from reference TRBV5-1 and TRBJ2-5): KAGVTQTPRYLIKTRGQQVTLSCSPISGHRSVSWYQQTPGQGLQFLFEYFSETQRNKGNFPGRFSGRQFSNSRSEMNVSTLELGDSALYLCASSPGLAGGWQETQYFGPGTRLLVL.

The chain joins TRBV20-1 to TRBJ2-1; the TCRdb D gene call, TRBD2, has no DNA to confirm it. This CDR3 comprises 14 residues. Germline CDR1 and CDR2: DFQATT and SNEGSKA (reference sequence). The CDR3 spells CSARGLAAYNEQFF.

The chain is built from TRBV24-1 and TRBJ2-7; the D call from TCRdb, TRBD1, cannot be confirmed without DNA. Germline CDR1 reads KGHDR; CDR2 reads SFDVKD. The CDR3 spans 13 residues. This CDR3 reads CATGQGASYEQYF.

V is TRBV7-2 and J is TRBJ2-5; TCRdb's D call of TRBD1 is untestable without DNA. This CDR3 spans 15 amino acids. Germline V lookup: CDR1 SGHTA, CDR2 FQGNSA. This chain's CDR3 is CASSLSPNRGGTQYF. Supplemented by reference TRBV7-2 and TRBJ2-5, the full variable domain reads GAGVSQSPSNKVTEKGKDVELRCDPISGHTALYWYRQSLGQGLEFLIYFQGNSAPDKSGLPSDRFSAERTGGSVSTLTIQRTQQEDSAVYLCASSLSPNRGGTQYFGPGTRLLVL.

This chain links TRBV5-4 with TRBJ2-7; as DNA is missing, the TRBD2 call by TCRdb cannot be tested. This CDR3 region has 15 residues. CDR1 and CDR2 from the germline V gene are SGHNT and YYREEE (reference sequence). Here the CDR3 reads CASSSSSGGNYEQYF.

The chain employs TRBV7-3 and TRBJ2-7; the D call of TRBD1 rests on TCRdb alone, since no DNA is present to check it. The CDR3 has 13 amino acids. Germline loops: CDR1 SGHTA, CDR2 FQGTGA. The CDR3 protein is CASSLTPGVEQYF.

V usage is TRBV20-1 and J usage is TRBJ2-1. Germline V CDR1 and CDR2: DFQATT, SNEGSKA (reference sequence). This CDR3 is built from 15 residues. The CDR3 is CSARDLQSSYNEQFF.

The chain joins TRBV25-1 to TRBJ2-7; the TRBD2 assignment by TCRdb is unverifiable without DNA. This CDR3 region has 14 residues. Germline lookup yields CDR1 MGHDK and CDR2 SYGVNS. CDR3 protein: CASSGWGGSYEQYF.